A selection of T cell receptor beta chains follows, all from one sample in a study of naive and memory T cell subsets. TCRdb re-analysed the UMI-ligation and nested PCR reads in MiXCR, keeping a single row per CDR3 protein. Here the sample spans 95,000 to 150,000 distinct CDR3 sequences, 35% to 40% being singletons. Sequenced: central memory CD4+ T cells from blood. All receptors derive from a human donor in good health. The CDR3 runs from the conserved cysteine through the conserved F or W. A D gene is named only where the DNA matches it firmly. Clone sizes are given selectively: once, few, many, or a class where the clone is expanded.

>.|TRBJ1-3|TRBV28|TRBD1
TGTGCCAGCATCCGGGACAGAGCTGGAAACACCATATATTTT
CASIRDRAGNTIYF
>.|TRBJ2-1|TRBV6-5|TRBD1
TGTGCCAGCAGACGACAGGGGAGCTCCTACAATGAGCAGTTCTTC
CASRRQGSSYNEQFF
>.|TRBJ1-4|TRBV10-3|.
TGTGCCATCAGTAAGGGTCCAAATGAAAAACTGTTTTTT
CAISKGPNEKLFF
>.|TRBJ2-5|TRBV24-1|TRBD2
TGTGCCACCAGTGCTAGCGGGACCCACGAGACCCAGTACTTC
CATSASGTHETQYF
>.|TRBJ1-5|TRBV19|.
TGTGCCAGTAGTATGTTTGGATTTGGTCAGAATCAGCCCCAGCATTTT
CASSMFGFGQNQPQHF
>few|TRBJ2-1|TRBV6-1|TRBD2
TGTGCCGGCAGGGGACTAGCGGGCCCCAGCTCCTACAATGAGCAGTTCTTC
CAGRGLAGPSSYNEQFF
>.|TRBJ1-5|TRBV12-3/TRBV12-4|.
TGTGCCAGCAGTTCGTTGGGGAATGTTGGCAATCAGCCCCAGCATTTT
CASSSLGNVGNQPQHF
>few|TRBJ1-6|TRBV9|.
TGTGCCAGCAGCGTAGGGAACAGGAATTCACCCCTCCACTTT
CASSVGNRNSPLHF
>few|TRBJ2-1|TRBV4-3|TRBD2
TGCGCCAGCAGCCAATTAGCGGGAGAGATACGCAATGAGCAGTTCTTC
CASSQLAGEIRNEQFF
>.|TRBJ2-2|TRBV4-2|.
TGTGCCAGCAGCCCAGACATCTGGGGGAACACCGGGGAGCTGTTTTTT
CASSPDIWGNTGELFF
>.|TRBJ2-1|TRBV18|.
TGTGCCAGCTCACCCACATTGGACAATTTGGGTGGTAATGAGCAGTTCTTC
CASSPTLDNLGGNEQFF
>.|TRBJ2-1|TRBV6-5|TRBD2
TGTGCCAGCAGCGGGAGGAGGAAGAACAATGAGCAGTTCTTC
CASSGRRKNNEQFF
>once|TRBJ1-1|TRBV21-1|.
TGTGCCAGCACCATACCTCGGACTGACACTGAAGCTTTCTTT
CASTIPRTDTEAFF
>many|TRBJ2-2|TRBV28|TRBD2
TGTGCCAGCAGTCAGTCACCCGGGACTAGCGGCAGCACCGCCGGGGAGCTGTTTTTT
CASSQSPGTSGSTAGELFF
>.|TRBJ1-5|TRBV28|.
TGTGCCAGCAAGGCAGGGGCGGACAATCAGCCCCAGCATTTT
CASKAGADNQPQHF
>.|TRBJ2-3|TRBV12-3/TRBV12-4|.
TGTGCCAGCAGTCCCTCTCTCACAGATACGCAGTATTTT
CASSPSLTDTQYF
>.|TRBJ2-2|TRBV5-1|TRBD2
TGCGCCAGCAGCGTTAGCGGGCCGAACACCGGGGAGCTGTTTTTT
CASSVSGPNTGELFF
>.|TRBJ1-1|TRBV10-1|.
TGCGCCAGGGAGACACCTACAAGTCGCACTGAAGCTTTCTTT
CARETPTSRTEAFF
>.|TRBJ1-1|TRBV20-1|.
TGCAGTGCTAGTCCCGTGACCGGACGGACTGAAGCTTTCTTT
CSASPVTGRTEAFF
>.|TRBJ1-1|TRBV6-5|.
TGTGCCAGCAGATTTCGGGGGAGAGCTTTCTTT
CASRFRGRAFF
>.|TRBJ2-7|TRBV13|.
TGTGCCAGCAGCTCGACTAGTGTCTACGAGCAGTACTTC
CASSSTSVYEQYF
>.|TRBJ2-7|TRBV28|.
TGTGCCAGCAGTCCCCCTGACAAAATATCCTACGAGCAGTACTTC
CASSPPDKISYEQYF
>few|TRBJ1-5|TRBV28|TRBD1
TGTGCCAGCAGCCCAGTGGGACAGGGCTCCAATCAGCCCCAGCATTTT
CASSPVGQGSNQPQHF
>few|TRBJ2-1|TRBV12-3/TRBV12-4|TRBD1
TGTGCCAGCGTGGGGACAGGACTATACAATGAGCAGTTCTTC
CASVGTGLYNEQFF
>few|TRBJ1-2|TRBV10-2|TRBD1
TGCGCCAGCAGTAGACAGGGTGACGGCTACACCTTC
CASSRQGDGYTF
>few|TRBJ1-2|TRBV6-2/TRBV6-3|.
TGTGCCAGCAGACAGAGTCTCTATGGCTACACCTTC
CASRQSLYGYTF
>.|TRBJ2-2|TRBV28|TRBD2
TGTGCCAGCAGTTCCACAGGGACTAGCGACACCGGGGAGCTGTTTTTT
CASSSTGTSDTGELFF
>.|TRBJ2-7|TRBV6-1|TRBD1
TGTGCCAGCAGGGGGGACAGGGTCTACGAGCAGTACTTC
CASRGDRVYEQYF
>few|TRBJ2-5|TRBV10-3|.
TGTGCCATCGGTAGCGGAGAAAGGGAGACCCAGTACTTC
CAIGSGERETQYF
>.|TRBJ2-7|TRBV27|.
TGTGCCAGCAGCCCCCGGGGGATTACTTACGAGCAGTACTTC
CASSPRGITYEQYF
>.|TRBJ1-5|TRBV7-8|TRBD1
TGTGCCAGCAGCTTAGGAGACAGGGGCCGGCAGCCCCAGCATTTT
CASSLGDRGRQPQHF
>.|TRBJ1-5|TRBV4-1|.
TGCGCCAGCAGCCAAGATCTTTGGGGAGATCAGCCCCAGCATTTT
CASSQDLWGDQPQHF
>.|TRBJ1-2|TRBV20-1|.
TGCAGTGCTGCTGAAACGGGGGTTGGGTATGGCTACACCTTC
CSAAETGVGYGYTF
>few|TRBJ2-7|TRBV20-1|.
TGCAGTGCTAGAATAGCGTCTGGGGAGCAGTACTTC
CSARIASGEQYF
>few|TRBJ2-3|TRBV24-1|.
TGTGCCACCAGTGAACTACCGGGACAAGATTACACAGATACGCAGTATTTT
CATSELPGQDYTDTQYF
>few|TRBJ2-3|TRBV28|.
TGTGCCACCGGGGTCGGGAGCGGTGGAGATACGCAGTATTTT
CATGVGSGGDTQYF
>.|TRBJ2-2|TRBV15|.
TGTGCCACCAGCAGGTCAGGGCTTGGCGGGGAGCTGTTTTTT
CATSRSGLGGELFF
>.|TRBJ2-3|TRBV7-2|TRBD2
TGTGCCAGCAGCACAGGACTAGCGGGAGGATGGGCAGATACGCAGTATTTT
CASSTGLAGGWADTQYF
>.|TRBJ1-5|TRBV6-2/TRBV6-3|.
TGTGCCAGCAGTTACTCGACAGTGCAGCCCCAGCATTTT
CASSYSTVQPQHF
>few|TRBJ1-5|TRBV29-1|TRBD1
TGCAGCGTACGGACAGGGACGGGCAATCAGCCCCAGCATTTT
CSVRTGTGNQPQHF
>.|TRBJ2-3|TRBV6-5|.
TGTGCCAGCAGTTACTCTACCAGCGCAGTGATCACAGATACGCAGTATTTT
CASSYSTSAVITDTQYF
>once|TRBJ2-1|TRBV5-5|.
TGTGCCAGCAGCCAGTCACAAGGGCCTAGAGTTGCATATGAGCAGTTCTTC
CASSQSQGPRVAYEQFF
>.|TRBJ2-1|TRBV29-1|.
TGCAGCGTTGAAACCCGGGTCCACAATGAGCAGTTCTTC
CSVETRVHNEQFF
>.|TRBJ2-2|TRBV20-1|.
TGCAGTGCCGACCCTAGCTTGGGCGGGGAGCTGTTTTTT
CSADPSLGGELFF
>few|TRBJ2-1|TRBV7-2|TRBD1
TGTGCCAGCAGCTTAACGGGACAGAACCACAATGAGCAGTTCTTC
CASSLTGQNHNEQFF
>.|TRBJ1-1|TRBV7-2|.
TGTGCCAGCAGACAAGGACAGATGAACACTGAAGCTTTCTTT
CASRQGQMNTEAFF
>few|TRBJ2-7|TRBV30|TRBD1
TGTGCCTGGAGCTCAGCAGGGGGATACGAGCAGTACTTC
CAWSSAGGYEQYF
>few|TRBJ2-2|TRBV27|.
TGTGCCAGCAGTTCTTACACCGGGGAGCTGTTTTTT
CASSSYTGELFF
>.|TRBJ1-5|TRBV15|.
TGTGCCACCAGCAGAGGTGAAGATAGGAGGGTTCAGCCCCAGCATTTT
CATSRGEDRRVQPQHF
>few|TRBJ2-1|TRBV6-2/TRBV6-3|TRBD1
TGTGCCAGCAGTGCCCCCCCCGACAGGGCGGCAGGTGAGCAGTTCTTC
CASSAPPDRAAGEQFF
>once|TRBJ2-3|TRBV6-2/TRBV6-3|TRBD2
TGTGCCAGCAGTTACTCGAAAGTACTAGCGGGGAGTGGGACAGATACGCAGTATTTT
CASSYSKVLAGSGTDTQYF
>few|TRBJ2-5|TRBV15|TRBD2
TGTGCCACCAGCAGAGGATTGGGACTAGCAGATCAAGAGACCCAGTACTTC
CATSRGLGLADQETQYF
>.|TRBJ2-7|TRBV2|TRBD2
TGTGCCAGCAGTGCACCGGGACTAGCGGGATCCGGCGAGCAGTACTTC
CASSAPGLAGSGEQYF